The clone carrying this T cell receptor (beta chain) was found once. This specimen belongs to a study of T cell responses to AZD1222 COVID-19 vaccine. Trimming removed 0 bases at V and 0 bases at J, with 9 bases between. The CDR3 totals 16 residues. Germline V gene data show CDR1 as SGHTA and CDR2 as FQGNSA. Method: immunoSEQ multiplex PCR; TCRdb's copy keeps in-frame clones and lacks some. The sample comprises about 120,000 clones, 90% to 95% of which are singletons, and 4.5% rests with the top ten. The input for sequencing was peripheral blood, taken on day 0 of AZD1222 vaccination. J is TRBJ1-5 and V is TRBV7-2; a possible D gene is TRBD1 (5 bases). This receptor was obtained from an adult in good health. CDR3 sequence: CASSLAGTASNQPQHF. The CDR3 DNA is TGTGCCAGCAGCTTAGCCGGGACGGCTAGCAATCAGCCCCAGCATTTT.